Described below is a single T cell receptor (beta chain) sequence and its context. Sequenced by immunoSEQ multiplex PCR; TCRdb stores in-frame clones only, minus some. The table shows just over 300,000 clones, with approximately 90% occurring only once. Germline CDR1 SGHTA, CDR2 FQGNSA. The V gene end was trimmed by 7 bases and the J gene end by 1 base; junction bases not matched to a gene: 1. CDR3 size: 13 residues. The sample comes from a study of blood T cell repertoires in COVID-19. J is TRBJ2-1 and V is TRBV7-2, with 7 bases aligning to TRBD1. Material: PBMCs or T cells enriched from blood (not recorded which). This receptor was obtained from a woman aged 40 to 49 who had recovered from COVID-19. CDR3 DNA sequence: TGTGCCAGCATGACAGGGTCCTACAATGAGCAGTTCTTC. This encodes CASMTGSYNEQFF.